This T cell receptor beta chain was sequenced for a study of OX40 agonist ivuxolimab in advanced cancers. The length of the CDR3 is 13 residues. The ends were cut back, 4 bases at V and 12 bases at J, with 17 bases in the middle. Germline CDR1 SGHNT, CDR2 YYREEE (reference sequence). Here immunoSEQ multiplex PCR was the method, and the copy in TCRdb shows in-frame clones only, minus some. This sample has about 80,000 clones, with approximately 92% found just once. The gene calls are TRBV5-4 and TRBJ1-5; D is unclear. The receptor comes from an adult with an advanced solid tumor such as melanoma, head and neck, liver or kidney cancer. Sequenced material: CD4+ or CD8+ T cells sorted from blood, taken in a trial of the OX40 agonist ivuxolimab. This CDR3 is CASSPRTGPRQHF. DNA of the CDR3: TGTGCCAGCAGCCCCAGAACCGGTCCTCGCCAGCATTTT.